This TCR beta chain was recovered during a study of shared clonotypes between healthy human individuals. At the level of the study: CD4 naive cells filled three plates per donor, CD4 memory three, CD8 naive two and CD8 memory one. Study outcomes and limitations: Rarefaction analysis demonstrated incomplete sorted-subset sequencing notwithstanding large depth.

The count of this clone is one. What it recognizes is unknown. Selected positively for CCR7 and CD45RO-negative, naive CD8 cells excluded terminally differentiated effector memory CD45RA+ cells. The CDR3 spans 13 residues. Germline V gene data show CDR1 as MGHDK and CDR2 as SYGVNS. The V gene lost 4 bases and the J gene lost 6 bases, with 13 bases spanning the gap. An assay was performed, and its level was deep. Assay used: immunoSEQ multiplex PCR; TCRdb lists only in-frame clones, some missing. The sample contains about 680,000 clones, under 95% of which appear only once. The source of this sequence is a man younger than 40 in good health. The V and J genes are TRBV25-1 and TRBJ2-7, with D tentatively TRBD1 (5 bases). Sequenced input: naive CD8+ T cells sorted from blood. CDR3 amino acids: CASSAYEGAEQYF. CDR3 coding DNA: TGTGCCAGCAGTGCGTACGAAGGGGCCGAGCAGTACTTC.